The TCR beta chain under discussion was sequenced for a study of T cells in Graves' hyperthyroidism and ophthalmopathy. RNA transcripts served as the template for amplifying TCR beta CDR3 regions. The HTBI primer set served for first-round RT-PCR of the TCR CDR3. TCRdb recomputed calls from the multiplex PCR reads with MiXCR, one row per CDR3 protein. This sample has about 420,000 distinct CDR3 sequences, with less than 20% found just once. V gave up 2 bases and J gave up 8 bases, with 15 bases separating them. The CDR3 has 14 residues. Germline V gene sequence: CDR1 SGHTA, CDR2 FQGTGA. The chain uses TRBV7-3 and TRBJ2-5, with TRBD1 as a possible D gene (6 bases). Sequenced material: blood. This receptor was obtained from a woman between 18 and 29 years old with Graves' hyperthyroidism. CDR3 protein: CASSLGGTGTTQYF. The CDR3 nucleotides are TGTGCCAGCAGCTTAGGGGGTACAGGGACAACCCAGTACTTC.